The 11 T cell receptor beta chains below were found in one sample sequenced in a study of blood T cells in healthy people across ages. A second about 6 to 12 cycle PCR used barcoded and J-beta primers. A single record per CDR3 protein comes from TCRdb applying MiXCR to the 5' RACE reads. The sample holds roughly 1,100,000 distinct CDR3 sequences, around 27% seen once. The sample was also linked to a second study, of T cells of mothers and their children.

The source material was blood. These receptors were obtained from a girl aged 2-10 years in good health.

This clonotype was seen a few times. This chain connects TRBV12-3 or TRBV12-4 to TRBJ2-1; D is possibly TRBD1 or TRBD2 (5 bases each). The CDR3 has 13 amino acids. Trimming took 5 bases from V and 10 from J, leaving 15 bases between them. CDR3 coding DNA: TGTGCCAGCAGTCGCGTCGGGGCGGTCGAGCAGTTCTTC. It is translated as CASSRVGAVEQFF.

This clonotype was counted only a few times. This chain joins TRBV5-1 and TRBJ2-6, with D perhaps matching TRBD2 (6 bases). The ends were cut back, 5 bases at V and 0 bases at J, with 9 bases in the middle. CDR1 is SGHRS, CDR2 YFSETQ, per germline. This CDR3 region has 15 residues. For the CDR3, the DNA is TGCGCCAGCAGGCGGGACGGCTCTGGGGCCAACGTCCTGACTTTC. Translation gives CASRRDGSGANVLTF.

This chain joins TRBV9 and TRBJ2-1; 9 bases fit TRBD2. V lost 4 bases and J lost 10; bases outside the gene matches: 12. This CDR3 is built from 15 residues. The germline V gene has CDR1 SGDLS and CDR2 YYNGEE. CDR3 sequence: CASSPFLAGSGEQFF. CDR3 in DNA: TGTGCCAGCAGCCCCTTTCTAGCGGGATCCGGAGAGCAGTTCTTC.

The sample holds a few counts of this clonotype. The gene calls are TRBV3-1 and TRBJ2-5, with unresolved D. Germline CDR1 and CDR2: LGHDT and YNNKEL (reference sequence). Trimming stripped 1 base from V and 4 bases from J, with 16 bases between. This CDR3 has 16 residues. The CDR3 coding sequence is TGTGCCAGCAGCCAAGGAACGGCAGAACCTTTAGAGACCCAGTACTTC. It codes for CASSQGTAEPLETQYF.

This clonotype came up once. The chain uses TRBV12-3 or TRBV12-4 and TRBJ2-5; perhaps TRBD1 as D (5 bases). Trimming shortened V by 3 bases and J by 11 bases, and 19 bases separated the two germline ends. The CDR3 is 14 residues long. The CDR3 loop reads CASSFQLGAEEQYF. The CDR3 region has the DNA TGTGCCAGCAGTTTTCAGCTAGGGGCCGAAGAGCAGTACTTC.

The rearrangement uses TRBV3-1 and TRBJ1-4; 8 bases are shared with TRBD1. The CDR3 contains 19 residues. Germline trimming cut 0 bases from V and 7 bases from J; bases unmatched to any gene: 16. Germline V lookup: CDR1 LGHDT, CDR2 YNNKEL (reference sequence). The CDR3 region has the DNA TGTGCCAGCAGCCAAGATGTCGGACAGGGTAAAGGGGGAAGTGAAAAACTGTTTTTT. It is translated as CASSQDVGQGKGGSEKLFF. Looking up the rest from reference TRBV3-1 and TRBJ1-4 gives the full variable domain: DTAVSQTPKYLVTQMGNDKSIKCEQNLGHDTMYWYKQDSKKFLKIMFSYNNKELIINETVPNRFSPKSPDKAHLNLHINSLELGDSAVYFCASSQDVGQGKGGSEKLFFGSGTQLSVL.

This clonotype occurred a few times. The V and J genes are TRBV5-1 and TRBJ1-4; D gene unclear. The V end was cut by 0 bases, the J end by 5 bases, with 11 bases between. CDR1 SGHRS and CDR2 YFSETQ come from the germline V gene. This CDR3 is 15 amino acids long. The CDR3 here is CASSLAGTRNEKLFF. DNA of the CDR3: TGCGCCAGCAGCTTGGCCGGCACGAGGAATGAAAAACTGTTTTTT.

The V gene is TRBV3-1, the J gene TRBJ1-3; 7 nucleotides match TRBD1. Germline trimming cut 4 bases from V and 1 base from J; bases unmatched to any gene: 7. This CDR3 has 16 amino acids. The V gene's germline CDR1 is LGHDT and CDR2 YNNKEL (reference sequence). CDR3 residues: CASSRGGQFSGNTIYF. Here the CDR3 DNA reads TGTGCCAGCAGCCGAGGGGGACAGTTTTCTGGAAACACCATATATTTT.

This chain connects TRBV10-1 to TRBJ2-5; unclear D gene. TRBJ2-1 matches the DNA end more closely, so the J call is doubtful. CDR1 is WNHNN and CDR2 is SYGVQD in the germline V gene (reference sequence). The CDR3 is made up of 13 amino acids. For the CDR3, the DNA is TGCGCCAGCAGTGAGTCGAGAGGTAGTGAGCAGTTCTTC. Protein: CASSESRGSEQFF.

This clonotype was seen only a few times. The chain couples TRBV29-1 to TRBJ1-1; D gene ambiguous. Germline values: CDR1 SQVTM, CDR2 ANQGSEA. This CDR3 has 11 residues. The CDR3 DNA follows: TGCACCACTTGCATAGGCACTGAAGCTTTCTTT. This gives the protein CTTCIGTEAFF.

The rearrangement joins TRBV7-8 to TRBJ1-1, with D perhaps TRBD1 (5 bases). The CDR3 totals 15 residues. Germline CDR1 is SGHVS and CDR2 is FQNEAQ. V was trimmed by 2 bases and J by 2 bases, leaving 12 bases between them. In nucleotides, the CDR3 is TGTGCCAGCAGCTTAATCGGGGCCCCTAACACTGAAGCTTTCTTT. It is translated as CASSLIGAPNTEAFF.